Shown below are 11 T cell receptor beta chains from a single sample sequenced in a study of blood T cell repertoires in COVID-19. Measured with immunoSEQ multiplex PCR; TCRdb has only the in-frame clones, and not every one. This sample has over 110,000 clones, with roughly four fifths found just once. Sequencing was carried out using peripheral blood. The receptor source for this set is a man older than 75 with acute or convalescent COVID-19.

This chain joins TRBV7-2 and TRBJ2-7, with unresolved D. CDR3 length equals 12 residues. Germline V gene lookup returns CDR1 SGHTA and CDR2 FQGNSA. Trimming pared 2 bases from V and 4 bases from J, leaving 6 bases between. CDR3 DNA sequence: TGTGCCAGCAGCTTATCCGGTTACGAGCAGTACTTC. Protein: CASSLSGYEQYF.

The chain joins TRBV24-1 to TRBJ2-5; possible D gene TRBD1, 6 bases. CDR1 and CDR2 from the germline V gene are KGHDR and SFDVKD. CDR3 size: 14 residues. V lost 7 bases and J lost 9, with 20 bases in between. Here the CDR3 DNA reads TGTGCCACCAGCGAACACAGGGAGAGTGTGGCCCAGTACTTC. It is translated as CATSEHRESVAQYF.

This clone has more than one count but fewer than ten. The chain joins TRBV9 to TRBJ2-7; possibly TRBD2 for D (5 bases). V was pared by 0 bases and J by 6 bases, with 16 bases between. CDR3 length: 15 residues. Germline V gives CDR1 SGDLS, CDR2 YYNGEE. CDR3 loop: CASSVGGGNGGEQYF. CDR3 bases: TGTGCCAGCAGCGTAGGAGGTGGCAATGGAGGCGAGCAGTACTTC.

As regards this clone: A junction end diverges from the germline sequence, so it may reflect a read error. This chain connects TRBV7-6 to TRBJ2-5; a weak D match, TRBD1 (5 bases). The CDR3 is 14 amino acids. Germline V gives CDR1 SGHVS, CDR2 FNYEAQ. As DNA, the CDR3 is TGTGCCAGCACCTTAGGCCCTCAGGGAGAGACCCAGTACTTC. This gives the protein CASTLGPQGETQYF.

This rearrangement joins TRBV7-3 to TRBJ1-6, with 7 bases lining up with TRBD1. Germline V gives CDR1 SGHTA, CDR2 FQGTGA. This CDR3 contains 15 residues. Germline trimming cut 4 bases from V and 8 bases from J; bases unmatched to any gene: 8. The CDR3 sequence: CASSSTGNGHSPLHF. The CDR3 region has the DNA TGTGCCAGCAGCTCGACAGGGAATGGGCATTCACCCCTCCACTTT.

The J gene is TRBJ1-1, the V gene TRBV21-1. TRBV21-1 is a pseudogene. The CDR3 contains 10 residues. The CDR3 loop reads CYIGEAEAFF. DNA for the CDR3: TGTTACATAGGGGAGGCTGAAGCTTTCTTT.

The CDR3 DNA sequence: TGTGCCACCAGTGATAGGACTAGCGGGGGCTTTCGAGCCTACAATGAGCAGTTCTTC. Protein sequence: CATSDRTSGGFRAYNEQFF. The J gene is TRBJ2-1, the V gene TRBV24-1; 13 bases are a match to TRBD2. With V trimmed by 3 bases and J by 2 bases, 9 bases remained unmatched. Germline values: CDR1 KGHDR, CDR2 SFDVKD. The CDR3 runs 19 residues.

V and J are TRBV24-1 and TRBJ2-1, with 10 bases aligning to TRBD1. With 1 base clipped from V and 4 bases from J, the junction kept 6 bases outside the gene matches. This CDR3 contains 17 residues. Germline values: CDR1 KGHDR, CDR2 SFDVKD. The CDR3 loop is CATSDFRRDRGYNEQFF. The CDR3, as DNA: TGTGCCACCAGTGATTTTAGACGGGACAGGGGTTACAATGAGCAGTTCTTC.

The J gene is TRBJ2-5, the V gene TRBV12-5, with TRBD2 identical over 9 bases. In germline, CDR1 is LGHNT, CDR2 FRNRAP. The CDR3 consists of 15 residues. Losses at the gene ends were 5 bases for V and 4 bases for J; bases not matched to a gene: 8. CDR3 in amino acids: CASGPGLAIGETQYF. In nucleotides, the CDR3 is TGTGCTAGTGGTCCAGGACTAGCGATCGGAGAGACCCAGTACTTC. Full variable domain (remainder filled in from reference TRBV12-5 and TRBJ2-5): DARVTQTPRHKVTEMGQEVTMRCQPILGHNTVFWYRQTMMQGLELLAYFRNRAPLDDSGMPKDRFSAEMPDATLATLKIQPSEPRDSAVYFCASGPGLAIGETQYFGPGTRLLVL.

J is TRBJ2-5 and V is TRBV5-5, with D uncertain. Per germline, CDR1 SGHKS and CDR2 YYEKEE (reference sequence). The CDR3 sequence is 12 residues long. V was shortened by 3 bases and J by 5 bases, with 8 bases between the two germline ends. The CDR3 region has the DNA TGTGCCAGCAGCTACGACGGGGAGACCCAGTACTTC. Translated, it gives CASSYDGETQYF.

The chain combines TRBV6-6 with TRBJ1-6; a weak D match, TRBD1 (5 bases). From germline, CDR1 is MNHNY and CDR2 SVGAGI (reference sequence). The germline V and J ends were trimmed by 5 bases and 5 bases, with 10 bases remaining between them. The CDR3 totals 14 residues. This CDR3 reads CASSTRVDNSPLHF. The CDR3 bases are TGTGCCAGCAGTACCAGGGTAGATAATTCACCCCTCCACTTT.